This T cell receptor (beta chain) was found in a study of shared clonotypes between healthy human individuals. This clone was counted a few times. Sequenced by immunoSEQ multiplex PCR; TCRdb stores in-frame clones only, minus some. The sample has under 1,100,000 clones, roughly 80% seen once; the top ten hold 1.4%. This sequence originates from a man younger than 35 in good health. The material sequenced was memory CD4+ T cells sorted from blood. Specified subset: CD45RA-negative fraction.

The CDR3 nucleotides read TGCGCCAGCAGCTTGGACAGGGAACGGGGCGCTGAAGCTTTCTTT. It yields the protein CASSLDRERGAEAFF. The chain is built from TRBV5-1 and TRBJ1-1, with a weak D call TRBD1 (6 bases). The CDR3 extends over 15 amino acids. Deletions cut 0 bases from V and 6 bases from J, with 15 bases between. Germline lookup yields CDR1 SGHRS and CDR2 YFSETQ.